These T cell receptor beta chains were read from a single sample in a study of blood T cell repertoires in COVID-19. Sequencing used immunoSEQ multiplex PCR; TCRdb keeps in-frame clones, though not all of them. The sample holds roughly 100,000 clones, 84% seen once. Sequencing used peripheral blood. These receptors were obtained from a human donor in a cohort sampled during active COVID-19. Each CDR3 is given with its conserved first and last residue.

v_call,j_call,cdr3_aa
TRBV2,TRBJ2-4,CATQGQGTGVQYF
TRBV5-1,TRBJ1-1,CASSPEGQRRDTEAFF
TRBV28,TRBJ1-5,CASTSWGEGGNQPQHF
TRBV18,TRBJ2-7,CASSPQGRHEQYF
TRBV18,TRBJ2-5,CASSPLLAGGETQYF
TRBV19,TRBJ1-5,CASRPIGAYYNQPQHF
TRBV7-3,TRBJ2-2,CASSPSTDSANTGELFF
TRBV11-2,TRBJ1-6,CASSFYGINSPLHF
TRBV25-1,TRBJ1-5,CASSDAGGEGNQPQHF
TRBV7-7,TRBJ2-3,CASSFDRGPTDTQYF
TRBV6-2/TRBV6-3,TRBJ2-7,CASSYDRGARHEQYF
TRBV6-5,TRBJ2-3,CASRQQTVSDTQYF
TRBV3-1/TRBV3-2,TRBJ1-1,CASSRQGSPEAFF
TRBV12-1,TRBJ2-7,CASSHSYEQYF
TRBV25-1,TRBJ2-7,CASSEHGSSYEQYF
TRBV5-1,TRBJ2-7,CASSPGHTKSSYEQYF
TRBV4-3,TRBJ2-7,CASSQDLGGGGADEQYF
TRBV5-4,TRBJ1-1,CASSPRGAYTEAFF
TRBV4-1,TRBJ2-7,CASSQVGFRDRGREQYF
TRBV19,TRBJ1-1,CASSARDRPNTEAFF
TRBV12-3/TRBV12-4,TRBJ2-2,CASRPTSPLELFF
TRBV13,TRBJ1-1,CASRQGAYTEAFF
TRBV18,TRBJ1-1,CASSLDQGSGAFF
TRBV6-6,TRBJ1-4,CASRLTEALFF
TRBV29-1,TRBJ2-7,CSVEGLAGMVGEQYF
TRBV5-4,TRBJ2-6,CASSFSTGGSGANVLTF
TRBV2,TRBJ2-2,CASRYRTSNSVELFF
TRBV6-6,TRBJ1-5,CASSYSEGQPQHF
TRBV6-1,TRBJ1-1,CASSALSRGGRTEAFF
TRBV27,TRBJ2-7,CASSLRGGLSEQYF
TRBV7-2,TRBJ1-1,CASSLLGQQANTEAFF
TRBV20-1,TRBJ1-5,CSASPYSNQPQHF
TRBV19,TRBJ2-3,CASSTQPLAGASTDTQYF
TRBV19,TRBJ2-2,CASRQIGVAGELFF
TRBV11-2,TRBJ1-2,CASSLVTGWNYGYTF
TRBV6-2/TRBV6-3,TRBJ1-5,CASSYYGRGSGNQPQHF
TRBV7-2,TRBJ1-3,CASSLVRSSGNTIYF